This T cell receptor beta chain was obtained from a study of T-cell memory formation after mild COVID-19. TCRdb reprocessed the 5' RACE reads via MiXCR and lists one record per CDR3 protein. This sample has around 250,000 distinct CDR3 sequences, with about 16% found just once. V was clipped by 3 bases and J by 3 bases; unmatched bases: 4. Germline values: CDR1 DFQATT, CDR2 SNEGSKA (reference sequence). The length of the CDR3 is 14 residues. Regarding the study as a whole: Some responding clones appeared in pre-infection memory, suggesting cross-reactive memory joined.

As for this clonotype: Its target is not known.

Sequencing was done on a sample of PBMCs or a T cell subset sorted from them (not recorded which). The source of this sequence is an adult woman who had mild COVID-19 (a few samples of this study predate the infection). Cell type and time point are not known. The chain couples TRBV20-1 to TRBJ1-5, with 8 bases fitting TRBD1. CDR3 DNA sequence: TGCAGTGCTAGGTCGACAGGGGTCAATCAGCCCCAGCATTTT. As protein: CSARSTGVNQPQHF.